Listed below are T cell receptor beta chains from one sample, sequenced in a study of vaccination effects on CD4 cells after COVID-19. Sequencing used immunoSEQ multiplex PCR; TCRdb keeps in-frame clones, though not all of them. This table holds approximately 65,000 clones, around 74% found once. Antigens for these TCRs are unknown. This specimen was CD4+ T cells from PBMCs cultured with HCoV-229E spike peptides, taken after COVID-19 vaccination. The receptors shown here come from a human donor who received a COVID-19 vaccine. Both conserved end residues are part of each CDR3. Each record gives: V gene, J gene, D gene, clone size, CDR3 protein, CDR3 DNA. D genes are given only for firm matches. Clone size appears in some rows only: once, few, many, or a class for an expanded clone.

>TRBV7-3|TRBJ1-6|NA|NA
CASSLTLSSPLHF
TGTGCCAGCAGCTTAACGTTAAGTTCACCCCTCCACTTT
>TRBV9|TRBJ1-2|NA|NA
CASSINRDYGYTF
TGTGCCAGCAGCATAAACAGAGACTATGGCTACACCTTC
>TRBV18|TRBJ1-3|NA|NA
CASSPQLASAKGNTIYF
TGTGCCAGCTCACCACAGTTGGCATCAGCGAAAGGAAACACCATATATTTT
>TRBV7-9|TRBJ2-3|NA|few
CASSSTVTDTQYF
TGTGCCAGCAGCTCGACGGTCACAGATACGCAGTATTTT
>TRBV24-1|TRBJ1-5|NA|NA
CATSDQGERNQPQHF
TGTGCCACCAGTGATCAGGGAGAAAGGAATCAGCCCCAGCATTTT
>TRBV14|TRBJ2-1|TRBD2|once
CASSQRTAGGRDNEQFF
TGTGCCAGCAGCCAAAGGACAGCGGGGGGGAGGGATAATGAGCAGTTCTTC
>TRBV10-3|TRBJ1-1|NA|NA
CAISQRTVNTEAFF
TGTGCCATCAGTCAACGGACAGTGAACACTGAAGCTTTCTTT
>TRBV15|TRBJ1-6|NA|NA
CATSHRGGRDSPLHF
TGTGCCACCTCGCACCGGGGGGGCAGGGATTCACCCCTCCACTTT
>TRBV6-5|TRBJ2-2|TRBD1|NA
CASSFRTGPTGELFF
TGTGCCAGCAGTTTTCGGACAGGCCCCACCGGGGAGCTGTTTTTT
>TRBV15|TRBJ1-4|NA|NA
CATSRQTLATNEKLFF
TGTGCCACCAGCAGACAGACCCTTGCAACTAATGAAAAACTGTTTTTT
>TRBV4-1|TRBJ1-2|NA|NA
CASSQGISGSYGYTF
TGCGCCAGCAGCCAAGGAATCTCGGGGAGCTATGGCTACACCTTC
>TRBV28|TRBJ2-6|NA|NA
CASSFSGGGANVLTF
TGTGCCAGCAGTTTTAGTGGGGGTGGGGCCAACGTCCTGACTTTC
>TRBV19|TRBJ1-2|NA|NA
CASSIAGSSVRGYGYTF
TGTGCCAGTAGCATCGCAGGGAGTTCCGTCAGGGGCTATGGCTACACCTTC
>TRBV5-1|TRBJ2-6|NA|NA
CASSEDISGANVLTF
TGCGCCAGCAGCGAAGACATCTCTGGGGCCAACGTCCTGACTTTC
>TRBV4-1|TRBJ2-2|NA|NA
CASSQASRGGNTGELFF
TGCGCCAGCAGCCAAGCAAGTAGGGGAGGAAACACCGGGGAGCTGTTTTTT
>TRBV11-3|TRBJ2-2|NA|NA
CASSFRLNTGELFF
TGTGCCAGCAGCTTCCGACTAAACACCGGGGAGCTGTTTTTT
>TRBV27|TRBJ1-5|NA|NA
CASSLIGFQPQHF
TGTGCCAGCAGCCTAATAGGGTTTCAGCCCCAGCATTTT
>TRBV19|TRBJ2-4|NA|few
CASSQSVALAKNIQYF
TGTGCCAGTAGTCAGTCCGTGGCCCTAGCCAAAAACATTCAGTACTTC
>TRBV20-1|TRBJ1-1|NA|NA
CSAGHLEAFF
TGCAGTGCCGGACATCTTGAAGCTTTCTTT
>TRBV10-3|TRBJ1-5|NA|once
CAISRTDNQPQHF
TGTGCCATCAGCAGGACGGACAATCAGCCCCAGCATTTT
>TRBV9|TRBJ2-2|NA|NA
CASSVGALPNTGELFF
TGTGCCAGCAGCGTAGGGGCGCTGCCGAACACCGGGGAGCTGTTTTTT
>TRBV5-1|TRBJ1-2|TRBD1|NA
CASRSDRNYGYTF
TGCGCCAGCAGGTCGGACAGGAACTATGGCTACACCTTC
>TRBV18|TRBJ1-1|NA|NA
CASSPSVADDSTFF
TGTGCCAGCTCACCATCCGTGGCGGACGACTCGACTTTCTTT
>TRBV2|TRBJ1-5|NA|NA
CASSDPVGPQHF
TGTGCCAGCAGCGACCCGGTGGGGCCCCAGCATTTT
>TRBV12-3/TRBV12-4|TRBJ1-4|NA|NA
CASSFGEGKLFF
TGTGCCAGCAGTTTTGGTGAGGGAAAACTGTTTTTT
>TRBV18|TRBJ1-4|NA|NA
CASSPGAGREKLFF
TGTGCCAGCTCACCAGGGGCAGGGCGAGAAAAACTGTTTTTT
>TRBV5-1|TRBJ2-3|TRBD1|NA
CASSLGTGHDTQYF
TGCGCCAGCAGCTTGGGGACAGGGCACGATACGCAGTATTTT
>TRBV6-5|TRBJ2-5|TRBD1|NA
CASSTGQGTAETQYF
TGTGCCAGCAGTACCGGACAGGGGACAGCAGAGACCCAGTACTTC
>TRBV6-5|TRBJ2-6|NA|NA
CASSSGAAGANVLTF
TGTGCCAGCAGTTCTGGGGCGGCCGGGGCCAACGTCCTGACTTTC
>TRBV7-8|TRBJ2-4|NA|NA
CASSLGGSKNIQYF
TGTGCCAGCAGCTTAGGGGGCAGCAAAAACATTCAGTACTTC
>TRBV2|TRBJ1-1|NA|NA
CASLKILNTEAFF
TGTGCCAGCCTGAAAATCCTGAACACTGAAGCTTTCTTT
>TRBV5-1|TRBJ2-2|NA|NA
CASSLPGGTGELFF
TGCGCCAGCAGCTTGCCAGGGGGGACCGGGGAGCTGTTTTTT
>TRBV9|TRBJ2-2|TRBD2|NA
CASSVALAGVTGELFF
TGTGCCAGCAGCGTAGCGCTAGCGGGTGTGACCGGGGAGCTGTTTTTT
>TRBV21-1|TRBJ1-2|NA|NA
CASSKRGRYSIHYGYTF
TGTGCCAGCAGCAAGAGGGGCCGATATTCCATCCACTATGGCTACACCTTC
>TRBV21-1|TRBJ2-2|NA|NA
CASSADRDREENTGELFF
TGTGCCAGCAGCGCAGACCGGGACAGGGAAGAGAACACCGGGGAGCTGTTTTTT
>TRBV3-1/TRBV3-2|TRBJ2-3|TRBD2|NA
CASSRRTSGGAGDTQYF
TGTGCCAGCAGCCGCCGGACTAGCGGGGGGGCCGGGGATACGCAGTATTTT
>TRBV6-1|TRBJ2-5|NA|NA
CASSEWETQYF
TGTGCCAGCAGTGAGTGGGAGACCCAGTACTTC
>TRBV2|TRBJ1-3|TRBD1|few
CASKSGGLGNTIYF
TGTGCCAGCAAGTCAGGGGGCCTTGGAAACACCATATATTTT
>TRBV4-1|TRBJ2-3|NA|NA
CASSQDGRGRTDTQYF
TGCGCCAGCAGCCAAGATGGGAGGGGGCGCACAGATACGCAGTATTTT
>TRBV7-2|TRBJ2-1|TRBD2|NA
CASSPNSGEQFF
TGTGCCAGCAGCCCGAATAGCGGGGAGCAGTTCTTC
>TRBV24-1|TRBJ1-2|TRBD1|few
CATSDPGTGGSYGYTF
TGTGCCACCAGTGACCCCGGGACAGGGGGGAGCTATGGCTACACCTTC
>TRBV5-1|TRBJ2-6|NA|NA
CASRGLSGANVLTF
TGCGCCAGCAGGGGGTTGTCAGGGGCCAACGTCCTGACTTTC
>TRBV5-4|TRBJ2-5|TRBD2|once
CASSSKAGGKETQYF
TGTGCCAGCAGCTCAAAAGCGGGGGGGAAAGAGACCCAGTACTTC
>TRBV4-1|TRBJ2-3|TRBD1|NA
CASSLGQGDTHTQYF
TGCGCCAGCAGCCTCGGACAGGGGGACACACATACGCAGTATTTT
>TRBV7-8|TRBJ1-2|NA|NA
CASSFTRSTDTNYGYTF
TGTGCCAGCAGCTTTACGAGATCAACAGACACTAACTATGGCTACACCTTC
>TRBV5-1|TRBJ1-4|TRBD1|once
CASSDGTVETNEKLFF
TGCGCCAGCAGCGACGGGACAGTAGAAACTAATGAAAAACTGTTTTTT
>TRBV19|TRBJ2-1|TRBD1|NA
CASRLTGDRNEQFF
TGTGCCAGTAGATTGACAGGGGACCGGAATGAGCAGTTCTTC
>TRBV5-1|TRBJ2-2|TRBD1|NA
CASSLEGTDGELFF
TGCGCCAGCAGCTTGGAGGGGACAGACGGGGAGCTGTTTTTT
>TRBV29-1|TRBJ2-1|TRBD1|NA
CSVEEGQGASYNEQFF
TGCAGCGTTGAAGAGGGACAGGGGGCTTCCTACAATGAGCAGTTCTTC
>TRBV18|TRBJ2-3|NA|once
CASSPRGSDTQYF
TGTGCCAGCTCACCCCGTGGTTCAGATACGCAGTATTTT
>TRBV28|TRBJ2-4|TRBD2|NA
CASGTSWRAKNIQYF
TGTGCCAGTGGGACTAGCTGGCGAGCCAAAAACATTCAGTACTTC
>TRBV7-3|TRBJ2-1|NA|NA
CASSPDSSTYNEQFF
TGTGCCAGCAGCCCGGACAGTTCCACCTACAATGAGCAGTTCTTC
>TRBV11-3|TRBJ2-3|NA|once
CASSSPPADTQYF
TGTGCCAGCAGCTCCCCGCCTGCAGATACGCAGTATTTT